This TCR beta chain was identified in a study of blood T cell repertoires in COVID-19. About the study: COVID-19 samples, acute and convalescent, were from the United States, Italy and Spain. The cDNA or gDNA used as material had been derived from T cells, B-cell-depleted T cells, or PBMCs.

The germline V gene encodes CDR1 SGHVS and CDR2 FQNEAQ. V shed 2 bases, J shed 2 bases, and the junction held 5 bases outside the gene matches. This CDR3 has 15 amino acids. Authors' analysis steps: Nucleated cell counts were estimated from reference gene primer amplification. Using immunoSEQ multiplex PCR, the repertoire was profiled, and TCRdb retains in-frame clones only, with some absent. V and J calls and clone size follow that table, whereas D and trimming were derived from the DNA. The profile shows 97,000 or so clones, 85% to 90% of them singletons. V and J are TRBV7-8 and TRBJ2-7, with 8 bases identical to TRBD1. Sample: peripheral blood. The receptor comes from a man aged 50 to 59 with active or convalescent COVID-19. The CDR3 DNA is TGTGCCAGCAGCTTAAGGACAGGGCCCACCTACGAGCAGTACGTC. Its translation is CASSLRTGPTYEQYV.